Sequencing of this TCR beta chain was carried out in a study of read filtering for tumor transcriptome and immune sequencing. Looking at the study overall: TCR-mapped reads were about 4 to 11 million with IR-seq versus roughly 75 to 1,400 with RNA-seq.

Molecular barcoded adaptors covering alpha/delta and beta/gamma chains were used on approximately 400 ng RNA. TCRdb ran MiXCR on the reads and lists one entry per CDR3 protein. The sample shows around 140,000 distinct CDR3 sequences, approximately 13% of them seen only once. The study's findings and limits: In IR-seq, single-read clonotypes were roughly 80% of clonotypes but about 3.5% of reads. IR-seq captured clonotypes deeper and more reliably than RNA-seq. The CD138-negative fraction was mixed bone marrow immune cells, not pure T cells.

CDR3 length: 15 amino acids. Per the germline V gene, CDR1 is SGHVS and CDR2 is FQNEAQ. With V trimmed by 4 bases and J by 8 bases, 11 bases remained unmatched. This clonotype was recorded many times. Its antigen is not identified. This clonotype was sampled from a donor at least 40 years old with multiple myeloma. V usage is TRBV7-8 and J usage is TRBJ2-1, with TRBD2 matching over 7 bases. What was sequenced was a population of CD138-negative cells sorted from bone marrow. The CDR3 here is CASSSSGGSFDEQFF. In nucleotides, the CDR3 is TGTGCCAGCAGCTCCTCGGGGGGATCCTTTGATGAGCAGTTCTTC.